This T cell receptor (beta chain) comes out of a study of blood T cell repertoires in COVID-19. Study background: Sample material is recorded as cDNA or gDNA derived from T cells, B-cell-depleted T cells, or PBMCs.

Trimming shortened V by 4 bases and J by 1 base, and 11 bases separated the two germline ends. CDR1 is SGHKS and CDR2 is YYEKEE in the germline V gene (reference sequence). This CDR3 has 14 residues. There are a few counts of this clone. The data were produced by immunoSEQ multiplex PCR, yet TCRdb's version contains in-frame clones alone and is incomplete. The sample lists 150,000 to 200,000 clones; 80% to 85% were seen once. The source is a woman aged 70-85 years with COVID-19, enrolled during active disease. Source material: peripheral blood. The chain links TRBV5-5 to TRBJ2-5, with D possibly TRBD1 on 6 matching bases. CDR3 coding DNA: TGTGCCAGCAGCCCACAGGGCATCCAAGAGACCCAGTACTTC. Translation gives CASSPQGIQETQYF.